The source of this T cell receptor beta chain is a study of cytomegalovirus exposure and HLA in healthy donors. The study, taken as a whole, reports: Sequencing likely generated an artifact that appeared as a cluster of highly shared sequence variants. There were a few CMV-associated chains whose specificity for CMV antigens was confirmed in vitro.

It was with 60 Vbeta and 13 Jbeta primers that the PCR ran. The repertoire was sequenced with immunoSEQ multiplex PCR; TCRdb's copy has only in-frame clones and lacks some. The sample includes about 150,000 clones, approximately 81% of them seen just once. The CDR3 covers 15 residues. Germline V lookup: CDR1 SGHRS, CDR2 YFSETQ. The V end was cut by 0 bases, the J end by 6 bases, with 16 bases between. The table lists this clone with a few counts. What it binds is unknown. The sample consisted of PBMCs. V is TRBV5-1 and J is TRBJ2-7; a weak D match, TRBD2 (5 bases). The TCR comes from a man aged 50-59 years in good health and CMV-seropositive. This CDR3 is CASSLVGVSGGEQYF. CDR3 DNA sequence: TGCGCCAGCAGCTTGGTCGGGGTCTCCGGAGGCGAGCAGTACTTC.